This paragraph reports one TCR beta chain. This sample stems from a study of control samples from healthy donors and cancer patients. Generated by immunoSEQ multiplex PCR, the TCRdb table keeps only in-frame clones and is missing some. The repertoire holds about 150,000 clones, with 90% to 95% as singletons. This CDR3 has 19 amino acids. Trimming removed 4 bases at V and 0 bases at J, with 18 bases between. Per germline, CDR1 KGHDR and CDR2 SFDVKD. Sequences were obtained from blood. The sequence was collected from a woman in her thirties or forties in good health. The V and J genes are TRBV24-1 and TRBJ1-6; possibly TRBD1 for D (6 bases). CDR3 DNA: TGTGCCACCAGTGACCAATACAGGGCCCGAAGCTCCTATAATTCACCCCTCCACTTT. Translated: CATSDQYRARSSYNSPLHF.